These T cell receptor beta chains were read from a single sample in a study of cytomegalovirus exposure and HLA in healthy donors. Using immunoSEQ multiplex PCR, the repertoire was profiled, and TCRdb retains in-frame clones only, with some absent. Seen here are just over 150,000 clones, around four fifths observed once, and the top ten hold less than 2%. Specimen: PBMCs. Source of these receptors: a man between 18 and 29 years old in good health and CMV-seronegative. CDR3s include the opening cysteine and the closing phenylalanine or tryptophan. The order of the fields is CDR3 length, clone size, V gene, J gene, D gene, CDR3 DNA, CDR3 protein. D genes are given only for firm matches. Where a row states a size, it is once, few, many or the class of an expanded clone; other rows omit it.

cdr3_length: 15
clone_size: -
v_call: TRBV5-1
j_call: TRBJ2-7
d_call: TRBD1
cdr3_nt: TGCGCCAGCAGCTTGACGACAGGGGGGGTTTACGAGCAGTACTTC
cdr3_aa: CASSLTTGGVYEQYF

cdr3_length: 13
clone_size: -
v_call: TRBV6-5
j_call: TRBJ1-2
d_call: TRBD1
cdr3_nt: TGTGCCAGCAGTGCCCAGGGGGGTTCTGGCTACACCTTC
cdr3_aa: CASSAQGGSGYTF

cdr3_length: 12
clone_size: -
v_call: TRBV2
j_call: TRBJ1-1
d_call: -
cdr3_nt: TGTGCCAGCAGTGAAGGACAGTTTGAAGCTTTCTTT
cdr3_aa: CASSEGQFEAFF

cdr3_length: 13
clone_size: -
v_call: TRBV28
j_call: TRBJ1-5
d_call: -
cdr3_nt: TGTGCCAGCAGTGGAGACCCCGATCAGCCCCAGCATTTT
cdr3_aa: CASSGDPDQPQHF

cdr3_length: 13
clone_size: -
v_call: TRBV10-3
j_call: TRBJ1-1
d_call: TRBD1
cdr3_nt: TGTGCCATCAGGGGGACAGGGGGCACTGAAGCTTTCTTT
cdr3_aa: CAIRGTGGTEAFF

cdr3_length: 13
clone_size: -
v_call: TRBV27
j_call: TRBJ1-1
d_call: TRBD1
cdr3_nt: TGTGCCAGCAGTTACAGGGGGGGCACTGAAGCTTTCTTT
cdr3_aa: CASSYRGGTEAFF

cdr3_length: 15
clone_size: -
v_call: TRBV9
j_call: TRBJ2-7
d_call: TRBD2
cdr3_nt: TGTGCCAGCAGCGCCAGACTAGCGGGACCCTACGAGCAGTACTTC
cdr3_aa: CASSARLAGPYEQYF

cdr3_length: 18
clone_size: -
v_call: TRBV28
j_call: TRBJ1-2
d_call: TRBD1
cdr3_nt: TGTGCCAGCAGTTCACCTGGGACAGGCGGGCGCGGGAACTATGGCTACACCTTC
cdr3_aa: CASSSPGTGGRGNYGYTF

cdr3_length: 15
clone_size: -
v_call: TRBV7-3
j_call: TRBJ2-1
d_call: TRBD2
cdr3_nt: TGTGCCAGCAGCCTGGTGTCCGGGGGGTGGAATGAGCAGTTCTTC
cdr3_aa: CASSLVSGGWNEQFF

cdr3_length: 15
clone_size: -
v_call: TRBV7-7
j_call: TRBJ2-3
d_call: TRBD1
cdr3_nt: TGTGCCAGCAGCTCCGGACAGGGTCGATCAGATACGCAGTATTTT
cdr3_aa: CASSSGQGRSDTQYF

cdr3_length: 15
clone_size: -
v_call: TRBV5-1
j_call: TRBJ1-1
d_call: -
cdr3_nt: TGCGCCAGCAGCTTGGAGGGACACTGGAACACTGAAGCTTTCTTT
cdr3_aa: CASSLEGHWNTEAFF

cdr3_length: 13
clone_size: -
v_call: TRBV5-6
j_call: TRBJ1-2
d_call: -
cdr3_nt: TGTGCCAGCAGCTTGCCAGGAGGGTATGGCTACACCTTC
cdr3_aa: CASSLPGGYGYTF

cdr3_length: 18
clone_size: -
v_call: TRBV4-3
j_call: TRBJ2-1
d_call: TRBD2
cdr3_nt: TGCGCCAGCAGCCAAGATAGTGGGCTAGCGGGAGGAAGCGATGAGCAGTTCTTC
cdr3_aa: CASSQDSGLAGGSDEQFF

cdr3_length: 15
clone_size: few
v_call: TRBV28
j_call: TRBJ2-7
d_call: -
cdr3_nt: TGTGCCAGCAGTTTACGGACACCCAACTTCTACGAGCAGTACTTC
cdr3_aa: CASSLRTPNFYEQYF

cdr3_length: 11
clone_size: -
v_call: TRBV4-1
j_call: TRBJ1-4
d_call: -
cdr3_nt: TGCGCCACCTCCCAGGGCGAAAAACTGTTTTTT
cdr3_aa: CATSQGEKLFF

cdr3_length: 14
clone_size: -
v_call: TRBV6-1
j_call: TRBJ2-7
d_call: TRBD2
cdr3_nt: TGTGCCAGCAGTGTTAGCGGGAGCTCCTACGAGCAGTACTTC
cdr3_aa: CASSVSGSSYEQYF

cdr3_length: 15
clone_size: -
v_call: TRBV5-6
j_call: TRBJ2-1
d_call: TRBD2
cdr3_nt: TGTGCCAGCAGCCCGTTAAGCGGGAGGGTCAATGAGCAGTTCTTC
cdr3_aa: CASSPLSGRVNEQFF

cdr3_length: 16
clone_size: -
v_call: TRBV6-6
j_call: TRBJ2-2
d_call: TRBD2
cdr3_nt: TGTGCCAGCAGAACCGGACTAGCGGCTGACACCGGGGAGCTGTTTTTT
cdr3_aa: CASRTGLAADTGELFF

cdr3_length: 15
clone_size: -
v_call: TRBV6-5
j_call: TRBJ1-2
d_call: TRBD1
cdr3_nt: TGTGCCAGCAGTCTACGACGAAGGGACAGGGGTGGCTACACCTTC
cdr3_aa: CASSLRRRDRGGYTF

cdr3_length: 15
clone_size: -
v_call: TRBV29-1
j_call: TRBJ1-1
d_call: -
cdr3_nt: TGCAGCGTTGAAGACGCGGATGTTATGAACACTGAAGCTTTCTTT
cdr3_aa: CSVEDADVMNTEAFF

cdr3_length: 15
clone_size: -
v_call: TRBV5-1
j_call: TRBJ1-6
d_call: -
cdr3_nt: TGCGCCAGCAGCGGCCAGGGTGTTCGATTTTCACCCCTCCACTTT
cdr3_aa: CASSGQGVRFSPLHF

cdr3_length: 13
clone_size: -
v_call: TRBV6-5
j_call: TRBJ1-2
d_call: TRBD1
cdr3_nt: TGTGCCAGCAGCCGGACAGGGACCTATGGCTACACCTTC
cdr3_aa: CASSRTGTYGYTF

cdr3_length: 13
clone_size: -
v_call: TRBV29-1
j_call: TRBJ2-7
d_call: TRBD2
cdr3_nt: TGCAGCGTTATTCCTAGCGGGATATACGAGCAGTACTTC
cdr3_aa: CSVIPSGIYEQYF

cdr3_length: 12
clone_size: -
v_call: TRBV10-3
j_call: TRBJ1-1
d_call: TRBD1
cdr3_nt: TGTGCCATTCGACAGGGAAGCGCTGAAGCTTTCTTT
cdr3_aa: CAIRQGSAEAFF

cdr3_length: 18
clone_size: -
v_call: TRBV4-1
j_call: TRBJ1-2
d_call: -
cdr3_nt: TGCGCCAGCAGCCAAGTCCCGCACAGGAAACTAAGGGCCTATGGCTACACCTTC
cdr3_aa: CASSQVPHRKLRAYGYTF

cdr3_length: 16
clone_size: -
v_call: TRBV7-6
j_call: TRBJ1-3
d_call: -
cdr3_nt: TGTGCCAGCAGCTTGACAGTCACCCTTACTGGAAACACCATATATTTT
cdr3_aa: CASSLTVTLTGNTIYF

cdr3_length: 13
clone_size: -
v_call: TRBV29-1
j_call: TRBJ1-2
d_call: -
cdr3_nt: TGCAGCGTTGAAGAGGGGAGCACGTATGGCTACACCTTC
cdr3_aa: CSVEEGSTYGYTF

cdr3_length: 15
clone_size: few
v_call: TRBV6-1
j_call: TRBJ2-5
d_call: TRBD2
cdr3_nt: TGTGCCAGCAGTGCACTAGCGGGGGTTCAAGAGACCCAGTACTTC
cdr3_aa: CASSALAGVQETQYF

cdr3_length: 15
clone_size: -
v_call: TRBV5-1
j_call: TRBJ1-1
d_call: -
cdr3_nt: TGCGCCAGCAGCTCCCGGGAGGGAATGAACACTGAAGCTTTCTTT
cdr3_aa: CASSSREGMNTEAFF